The clone carrying this T cell receptor (beta chain) was found once. Its antigen is unknown. This specimen comes from a study of identifying expanded T cells in peripheral blood. The study's findings and limits: Differentially abundant clones: approximately 1.3 between replicates, about 15 at approximately two weeks, more than 18 at four. Two-week clone count variance significantly increased as total template count grew.

Here immunoSEQ multiplex PCR was the method, and the copy in TCRdb shows in-frame clones only, minus some. The table has tens of thousands of clones, over 80% seen once. This CDR3 has 13 amino acids. The germline V and J ends were trimmed by 5 bases and 0 bases, with 8 bases remaining between them. Germline V gene data show CDR1 as SGHNT and CDR2 as YENEEA. The chain is built from TRBV11-3 and TRBJ2-7; D not resolved. This receptor was obtained from a person between 18 and 75 years old in good health. The sample comprised blood. The CDR3 here is CASSPDDSYEQYF. The CDR3 DNA reads as TGTGCCAGCAGCCCGGATGACTCCTACGAGCAGTACTTC.